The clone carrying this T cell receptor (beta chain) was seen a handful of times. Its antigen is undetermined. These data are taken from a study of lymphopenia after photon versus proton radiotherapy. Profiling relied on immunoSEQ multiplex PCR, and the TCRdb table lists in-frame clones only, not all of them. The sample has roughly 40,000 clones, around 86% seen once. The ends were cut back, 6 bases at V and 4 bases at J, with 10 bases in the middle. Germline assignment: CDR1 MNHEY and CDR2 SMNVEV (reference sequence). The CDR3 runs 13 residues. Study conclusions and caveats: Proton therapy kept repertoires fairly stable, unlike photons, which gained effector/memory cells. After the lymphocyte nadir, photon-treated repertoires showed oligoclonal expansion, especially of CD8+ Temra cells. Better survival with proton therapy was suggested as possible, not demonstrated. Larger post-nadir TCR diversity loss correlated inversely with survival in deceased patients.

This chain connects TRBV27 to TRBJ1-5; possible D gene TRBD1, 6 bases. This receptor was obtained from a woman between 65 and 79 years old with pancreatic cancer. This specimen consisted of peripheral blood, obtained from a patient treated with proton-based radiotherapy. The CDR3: CASRPQGNQPQHF. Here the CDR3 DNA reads TGTGCCAGCAGACCCCAGGGGAATCAGCCCCAGCATTTT.